These 24 T cell receptor beta chains were sequenced from one sample in a study of cytomegalovirus exposure and HLA in healthy donors. Primers: 60 Vbeta forward and 13 Jbeta reverse. Some clones are missing from TCRdb's copy, which holds only in-frame ones; the method was immunoSEQ multiplex PCR. Among about 110,000 clones listed, roughly 71% were seen once. Sample: PBMCs. The receptor source for this set is a man between 40 and 49 years old in good health and CMV-seropositive.

V and J are TRBV6-5 and TRBJ1-3; TRBD1 is a possible D gene (5 bases). The V end lost 6 bases, the J end lost 5 bases, and 17 bases lay between the germline ends. Germline lookup yields CDR1 MNHEY and CDR2 SVGAGI. CDR3 length: 15 amino acids. CDR3 bases: TGTGCCAGCAGCCTGGGGGGTAACCCCCGAAACACCATATATTTT. This sequence encodes CASSLGGNPRNTIYF.

The chain links TRBV2 to TRBJ2-2; 10 bases line up with TRBD2. From germline, CDR1 is SNHLY and CDR2 FYNNEI. With 6 bases clipped from V and 8 bases from J, the junction kept 6 bases outside the gene matches. This CDR3 spans 14 amino acids. CDR3 DNA: TGTGCCAGCAGGAGGCTAGCGGGAGATGGGGAGCTGTTTTTT. The encoded protein is CASRRLAGDGELFF.

V gene TRBV5-1 combines with J gene TRBJ2-7; 9 positions match TRBD1. The germline V gene encodes CDR1 SGHRS and CDR2 YFSETQ. This CDR3 contains 13 residues. The V gene end was trimmed by 6 bases and the J gene end by 6 bases; junction bases not matched to a gene: 7. The DNA for the CDR3 is TGCGCCAGCAATCCGGGACAGGGTGGCGAGCAGTACGTC. Translation: CASNPGQGGEQYV.

The chain carries TRBV6-4 and TRBJ2-3, with TRBD1 matching 7 bases. CDR1 and CDR2 (germline): MRHNA, SNTAGT. There are 14 residues in the CDR3. Germline trimming cut 6 bases from V and 3 bases from J; bases unmatched to any gene: 6. As DNA, the CDR3 is TGTGCCAGCAGCGGGCAGGGGGAAACAGATACGCAGTATTTT. Its protein is CASSGQGETDTQYF.

This clone occurred a few times. This chain connects TRBV28 to TRBJ1-1, with D possibly TRBD1 on 5 matching bases. The V end was cut by 1 base, the J end by 8 bases, with 20 bases between. The CDR3 has 16 residues. Germline CDR1 reads MDHEN; CDR2 reads SYDVKM. The CDR3 loop reads CASSLSGQGGDTEAFF. The CDR3 nucleotides read TGTGCCAGCAGTTTATCAGGGCAGGGAGGAGATACCGAAGCTTTCTTT.

The chain is built from TRBV11-3 and TRBJ1-3; D is ambiguous. Trimming pared 2 bases from V and 4 bases from J, leaving 6 bases between. The CDR3 spans 13 residues. Looked up from germline, CDR1 is SGHNT and CDR2 is YENEEA. The CDR3 spells CASSLTGGNTIYF. The CDR3 bases are TGTGCCAGCAGCTTAACGGGAGGAAACACCATATATTTT.

The chain carries TRBV7-2 and TRBJ1-1; TRBD1 aligns across 8 bases. Germline V lookup: CDR1 SGHTA, CDR2 FQGNSA. V gave up 3 bases and J gave up 10 bases; unmatched junction bases: 7. The CDR3 contains 13 residues. The CDR3 bases are TGTGCCAGCAGCTTCGGACAGGGAGGGGTAGCTTTCTTT. Protein: CASSFGQGGVAFF. Full variable domain (missing parts from reference TRBV7-2 and TRBJ1-1): GAGVSQSPSNKVTEKGKDVELRCDPISGHTALYWYRQSLGQGLEFLIYFQGNSAPDKSGLPSDRFSAERTGGSVSTLTIQRTQQEDSAVYLCASSFGQGGVAFFGQGTRLTVV.

This clone was observed a handful of times. The chain joins TRBV5-1 to TRBJ2-3, with 7 nucleotides matching TRBD2. There are 14 residues in the CDR3. Germline V gene sequence: CDR1 SGHRS, CDR2 YFSETQ. The ends lost 0 bases at V and 2 bases at J; junction bases unmatched: 0. In DNA form, the CDR3 reads TGCGCCAGCAGCTTGGAGCGGGACACAGATACGCAGTATTTT. Amino acid sequence: CASSLERDTDTQYF.

This clone was counted once. The CDR3 here is CAWRGEGRGQPQHF. The CDR3 DNA reads as TGTGCCTGGAGGGGTGAGGGTCGCGGTCAGCCCCAGCATTTT. The genes are TRBV30 and TRBJ1-5; D gene uncertain. Per germline, CDR1 GTSNPN and CDR2 SVGIG (reference sequence). Between the trimmed V and J ends, which lost 3 bases and 6 bases, there was a span of 15 bases. The CDR3 runs to 14 residues.

The V and J genes are TRBV7-9 and TRBJ2-5, with 7 bases fitting TRBD1. Germline V lookup: CDR1 SEHNR, CDR2 FQNEAQ (reference sequence). The CDR3 totals 16 residues. With 5 bases clipped from V and 1 base from J, the junction kept 10 bases outside the gene matches. This CDR3 is CASSLPATGIQETQYF. CDR3 DNA sequence: TGTGCCAGCAGCCTCCCGGCGACAGGGATCCAAGAGACCCAGTACTTC.

The rearrangement uses TRBV13 and TRBJ2-3; possible D gene TRBD1, 6 bases. This CDR3 has 16 amino acids. Germline V lookup: CDR1 PRHDT, CDR2 FYEKMQ (reference sequence). Between the trimmed V and J ends, which lost 5 bases and 0 bases, there was a span of 15 bases. The CDR3 coding sequence is TGTGCCAGCAGCCCGGTAGGGACATCCAGCACAGATACGCAGTATTTT. Protein sequence: CASSPVGTSSTDTQYF.

Only a few counts were recorded for this clone. This chain links TRBV5-1 with TRBJ2-3; the match to TRBD1 covers 10 bases. The CDR3 contains 17 residues. Germline V gene lookup returns CDR1 SGHRS and CDR2 YFSETQ. With V trimmed by 0 bases and J by 4 bases, 8 bases remained unmatched. The CDR3 bases are TGCGCCAGCAGCTTGGGCCGGGCGACAGGGGGCGCAGATACGCAGTATTTT. It is translated as CASSLGRATGGADTQYF.

V gene TRBV2 combines with J gene TRBJ2-1; the D gene is possibly TRBD2 (6 bases). Between the trimmed V and J ends, which lost 8 bases and 7 bases, there was a span of 21 bases. The germline gives CDR1 SNHLY, CDR2 FYNNEI. The CDR3 totals 15 residues. This CDR3 reads CASGGPEGSVNEQFF. The CDR3 nucleotides read TGTGCCAGCGGCGGACCGGAGGGCAGCGTAAATGAGCAGTTCTTC.

The chain uses TRBV15 and TRBJ1-1; maybe TRBD1 (5 bases). V lost 4 bases and J 3 bases, leaving 12 bases between the germline ends. The CDR3 extends over 14 amino acids. Germline V gene data show CDR1 as LNHNV and CDR2 as YYDKDF (reference sequence). CDR3: CATSTGIPDTEAFF. CDR3 coding DNA: TGTGCCACCAGCACAGGGATCCCGGACACTGAAGCTTTCTTT.

CDR3 coding DNA: TGTGCCAGCAGCGACGAACGGGACACCTCATTGAACACCGGGGAGCTGTTTTTT. Its translation is CASSDERDTSLNTGELFF. The chain employs TRBV13 and TRBJ2-2; D possibly corresponds to TRBD1 (6 bases). V shed 5 bases and J shed 1 base, with 20 bases lying between them. The CDR3 extends over 18 amino acids. Germline CDR1 and CDR2: PRHDT and FYEKMQ (reference sequence).

A few counts support this clone. The gene calls are TRBV9 and TRBJ1-1; D is unclear. The CDR3 totals 12 residues. The V gene's germline CDR1 is SGDLS and CDR2 YYNGEE. V was shortened by 3 bases and J by 6 bases, with 9 bases between the two germline ends. The chain's CDR3 is CASSGSRAEAFF. The CDR3 DNA reads as TGTGCCAGCAGCGGGTCACGGGCTGAAGCTTTCTTT.

The chain is built from TRBV9 and TRBJ1-2; the D gene is possibly TRBD1 (6 bases). The CDR3 is made up of 15 amino acids. Germline loops: CDR1 SGDLS, CDR2 YYNGEE. V lost 0 bases to trimming and J lost 5 bases, with 14 bases between them. CDR3 sequence reads: CASSVADRTGYGYTF. CDR3 DNA sequence: TGTGCCAGCAGCGTAGCCGATAGAACAGGGTATGGCTACACCTTC.

V is TRBV7-3 and J is TRBJ2-4; TRBD2 matches 7 bases. After removal of 5 bases from V and 0 bases from J, the junction contained 10 bases not matched to a gene. The germline CDR1 and CDR2 sequences are SGHTA and FQGTGA. The length of the CDR3 is 17 residues. The CDR3 DNA sequence: TGTGCCAGCAGCGTCACGGGGCTAGCGGTAGCCAAAAACATTCAGTACTTC. Translated: CASSVTGLAVAKNIQYF.

CDR3: CASSIGASGRAWDEQFF. The DNA for the CDR3 is TGTGCCAGTAGTATAGGGGCTAGCGGGAGGGCCTGGGATGAGCAGTTCTTC. The chain links TRBV19 to TRBJ2-1; 12 nucleotides agree with TRBD2. The germline CDR1 and CDR2 sequences are LNHDA and SQIVND (reference sequence). The length of the CDR3 is 17 residues. The ends lost 1 base at V and 8 bases at J; junction bases unmatched: 9.

This chain links TRBV4-2 with TRBJ1-4; tentatively, D is TRBD1 (6 bases). Germline CDR1 LGHNA, CDR2 YNFKEQ. CDR3 size: 15 residues. Trimming stripped 2 bases from V and 7 bases from J, with 14 bases between. The CDR3 protein is CASSQQQGDGEKLFF. The CDR3 DNA reads TGTGCCAGCAGCCAACAACAGGGTGATGGTGAAAAACTGTTTTTT.

V and J are TRBV4-3 and TRBJ2-1; D is possibly TRBD1 (6 bases). The V and J ends lost 3 bases and 0 bases respectively, with 12 bases between them. The CDR3 length is 16 residues. The germline gives CDR1 LGHNA, CDR2 YSLEER. CDR3 in DNA: TGCGCCAGCAGCCAGGAGAGGGGGAGCTCCTACAATGAGCAGTTCTTC. Its protein product is CASSQERGSSYNEQFF.

The chain has TRBV19 and TRBJ2-7; the D gene is possibly TRBD1 (6 bases). V was trimmed by 4 bases and J by 3 bases, leaving 13 bases between them. The CDR3 has 14 amino acids. CDR1 and CDR2 (germline): LNHDA, SQIVND (reference sequence). CDR3 DNA: TGTGCCAGTAGTACCAGGGGCTTGGGCTACGAGCAGTACTTC. This codes for CASSTRGLGYEQYF.

The chain uses TRBV9 and TRBJ1-1; TRBD1 matches at 8 bases. J was trimmed by 5 bases and V by 4 bases; bases with no gene match: 13. The CDR3 is 16 amino acids. Per the germline V gene, CDR1 is SGDLS and CDR2 is YYNGEE. For the CDR3, the DNA is TGTGCCAGCAGCCCAACTTCAGGGGGCGTTGGGACTGAAGCTTTCTTT. It encodes CASSPTSGGVGTEAFF. Looking up the rest from reference TRBV9 and TRBJ1-1 gives the full variable domain: DSGVTQTPKHLITATGQRVTLRCSPRSGDLSVYWYQQSLDQGLQFLIQYYNGEERAKGNILERFSAQQFPDLHSELNLSSLELGDSALYFCASSPTSGGVGTEAFFGQGTRLTVV.

The rearrangement joins TRBV5-1 to TRBJ1-4, with 10 bases that match TRBD1. V dropped 0 bases and J dropped 0; count of bases not matched to a gene: 2. Per the germline V gene, CDR1 is SGHRS and CDR2 is YFSETQ. This CDR3 spans 17 amino acids. CDR3 in amino acids: CASSLDGQGATNEKLFF. For the CDR3, the DNA is TGCGCCAGCAGCTTGGATGGACAGGGGGCAACTAATGAAAAACTGTTTTTT. Variable domain in full (rest from reference TRBV5-1 and TRBJ1-4): KAGVTQTPRYLIKTRGQQVTLSCSPISGHRSVSWYQQTPGQGLQFLFEYFSETQRNKGNFPGRFSGRQFSNSRSEMNVSTLELGDSALYLCASSLDGQGATNEKLFFGSGTQLSVL.